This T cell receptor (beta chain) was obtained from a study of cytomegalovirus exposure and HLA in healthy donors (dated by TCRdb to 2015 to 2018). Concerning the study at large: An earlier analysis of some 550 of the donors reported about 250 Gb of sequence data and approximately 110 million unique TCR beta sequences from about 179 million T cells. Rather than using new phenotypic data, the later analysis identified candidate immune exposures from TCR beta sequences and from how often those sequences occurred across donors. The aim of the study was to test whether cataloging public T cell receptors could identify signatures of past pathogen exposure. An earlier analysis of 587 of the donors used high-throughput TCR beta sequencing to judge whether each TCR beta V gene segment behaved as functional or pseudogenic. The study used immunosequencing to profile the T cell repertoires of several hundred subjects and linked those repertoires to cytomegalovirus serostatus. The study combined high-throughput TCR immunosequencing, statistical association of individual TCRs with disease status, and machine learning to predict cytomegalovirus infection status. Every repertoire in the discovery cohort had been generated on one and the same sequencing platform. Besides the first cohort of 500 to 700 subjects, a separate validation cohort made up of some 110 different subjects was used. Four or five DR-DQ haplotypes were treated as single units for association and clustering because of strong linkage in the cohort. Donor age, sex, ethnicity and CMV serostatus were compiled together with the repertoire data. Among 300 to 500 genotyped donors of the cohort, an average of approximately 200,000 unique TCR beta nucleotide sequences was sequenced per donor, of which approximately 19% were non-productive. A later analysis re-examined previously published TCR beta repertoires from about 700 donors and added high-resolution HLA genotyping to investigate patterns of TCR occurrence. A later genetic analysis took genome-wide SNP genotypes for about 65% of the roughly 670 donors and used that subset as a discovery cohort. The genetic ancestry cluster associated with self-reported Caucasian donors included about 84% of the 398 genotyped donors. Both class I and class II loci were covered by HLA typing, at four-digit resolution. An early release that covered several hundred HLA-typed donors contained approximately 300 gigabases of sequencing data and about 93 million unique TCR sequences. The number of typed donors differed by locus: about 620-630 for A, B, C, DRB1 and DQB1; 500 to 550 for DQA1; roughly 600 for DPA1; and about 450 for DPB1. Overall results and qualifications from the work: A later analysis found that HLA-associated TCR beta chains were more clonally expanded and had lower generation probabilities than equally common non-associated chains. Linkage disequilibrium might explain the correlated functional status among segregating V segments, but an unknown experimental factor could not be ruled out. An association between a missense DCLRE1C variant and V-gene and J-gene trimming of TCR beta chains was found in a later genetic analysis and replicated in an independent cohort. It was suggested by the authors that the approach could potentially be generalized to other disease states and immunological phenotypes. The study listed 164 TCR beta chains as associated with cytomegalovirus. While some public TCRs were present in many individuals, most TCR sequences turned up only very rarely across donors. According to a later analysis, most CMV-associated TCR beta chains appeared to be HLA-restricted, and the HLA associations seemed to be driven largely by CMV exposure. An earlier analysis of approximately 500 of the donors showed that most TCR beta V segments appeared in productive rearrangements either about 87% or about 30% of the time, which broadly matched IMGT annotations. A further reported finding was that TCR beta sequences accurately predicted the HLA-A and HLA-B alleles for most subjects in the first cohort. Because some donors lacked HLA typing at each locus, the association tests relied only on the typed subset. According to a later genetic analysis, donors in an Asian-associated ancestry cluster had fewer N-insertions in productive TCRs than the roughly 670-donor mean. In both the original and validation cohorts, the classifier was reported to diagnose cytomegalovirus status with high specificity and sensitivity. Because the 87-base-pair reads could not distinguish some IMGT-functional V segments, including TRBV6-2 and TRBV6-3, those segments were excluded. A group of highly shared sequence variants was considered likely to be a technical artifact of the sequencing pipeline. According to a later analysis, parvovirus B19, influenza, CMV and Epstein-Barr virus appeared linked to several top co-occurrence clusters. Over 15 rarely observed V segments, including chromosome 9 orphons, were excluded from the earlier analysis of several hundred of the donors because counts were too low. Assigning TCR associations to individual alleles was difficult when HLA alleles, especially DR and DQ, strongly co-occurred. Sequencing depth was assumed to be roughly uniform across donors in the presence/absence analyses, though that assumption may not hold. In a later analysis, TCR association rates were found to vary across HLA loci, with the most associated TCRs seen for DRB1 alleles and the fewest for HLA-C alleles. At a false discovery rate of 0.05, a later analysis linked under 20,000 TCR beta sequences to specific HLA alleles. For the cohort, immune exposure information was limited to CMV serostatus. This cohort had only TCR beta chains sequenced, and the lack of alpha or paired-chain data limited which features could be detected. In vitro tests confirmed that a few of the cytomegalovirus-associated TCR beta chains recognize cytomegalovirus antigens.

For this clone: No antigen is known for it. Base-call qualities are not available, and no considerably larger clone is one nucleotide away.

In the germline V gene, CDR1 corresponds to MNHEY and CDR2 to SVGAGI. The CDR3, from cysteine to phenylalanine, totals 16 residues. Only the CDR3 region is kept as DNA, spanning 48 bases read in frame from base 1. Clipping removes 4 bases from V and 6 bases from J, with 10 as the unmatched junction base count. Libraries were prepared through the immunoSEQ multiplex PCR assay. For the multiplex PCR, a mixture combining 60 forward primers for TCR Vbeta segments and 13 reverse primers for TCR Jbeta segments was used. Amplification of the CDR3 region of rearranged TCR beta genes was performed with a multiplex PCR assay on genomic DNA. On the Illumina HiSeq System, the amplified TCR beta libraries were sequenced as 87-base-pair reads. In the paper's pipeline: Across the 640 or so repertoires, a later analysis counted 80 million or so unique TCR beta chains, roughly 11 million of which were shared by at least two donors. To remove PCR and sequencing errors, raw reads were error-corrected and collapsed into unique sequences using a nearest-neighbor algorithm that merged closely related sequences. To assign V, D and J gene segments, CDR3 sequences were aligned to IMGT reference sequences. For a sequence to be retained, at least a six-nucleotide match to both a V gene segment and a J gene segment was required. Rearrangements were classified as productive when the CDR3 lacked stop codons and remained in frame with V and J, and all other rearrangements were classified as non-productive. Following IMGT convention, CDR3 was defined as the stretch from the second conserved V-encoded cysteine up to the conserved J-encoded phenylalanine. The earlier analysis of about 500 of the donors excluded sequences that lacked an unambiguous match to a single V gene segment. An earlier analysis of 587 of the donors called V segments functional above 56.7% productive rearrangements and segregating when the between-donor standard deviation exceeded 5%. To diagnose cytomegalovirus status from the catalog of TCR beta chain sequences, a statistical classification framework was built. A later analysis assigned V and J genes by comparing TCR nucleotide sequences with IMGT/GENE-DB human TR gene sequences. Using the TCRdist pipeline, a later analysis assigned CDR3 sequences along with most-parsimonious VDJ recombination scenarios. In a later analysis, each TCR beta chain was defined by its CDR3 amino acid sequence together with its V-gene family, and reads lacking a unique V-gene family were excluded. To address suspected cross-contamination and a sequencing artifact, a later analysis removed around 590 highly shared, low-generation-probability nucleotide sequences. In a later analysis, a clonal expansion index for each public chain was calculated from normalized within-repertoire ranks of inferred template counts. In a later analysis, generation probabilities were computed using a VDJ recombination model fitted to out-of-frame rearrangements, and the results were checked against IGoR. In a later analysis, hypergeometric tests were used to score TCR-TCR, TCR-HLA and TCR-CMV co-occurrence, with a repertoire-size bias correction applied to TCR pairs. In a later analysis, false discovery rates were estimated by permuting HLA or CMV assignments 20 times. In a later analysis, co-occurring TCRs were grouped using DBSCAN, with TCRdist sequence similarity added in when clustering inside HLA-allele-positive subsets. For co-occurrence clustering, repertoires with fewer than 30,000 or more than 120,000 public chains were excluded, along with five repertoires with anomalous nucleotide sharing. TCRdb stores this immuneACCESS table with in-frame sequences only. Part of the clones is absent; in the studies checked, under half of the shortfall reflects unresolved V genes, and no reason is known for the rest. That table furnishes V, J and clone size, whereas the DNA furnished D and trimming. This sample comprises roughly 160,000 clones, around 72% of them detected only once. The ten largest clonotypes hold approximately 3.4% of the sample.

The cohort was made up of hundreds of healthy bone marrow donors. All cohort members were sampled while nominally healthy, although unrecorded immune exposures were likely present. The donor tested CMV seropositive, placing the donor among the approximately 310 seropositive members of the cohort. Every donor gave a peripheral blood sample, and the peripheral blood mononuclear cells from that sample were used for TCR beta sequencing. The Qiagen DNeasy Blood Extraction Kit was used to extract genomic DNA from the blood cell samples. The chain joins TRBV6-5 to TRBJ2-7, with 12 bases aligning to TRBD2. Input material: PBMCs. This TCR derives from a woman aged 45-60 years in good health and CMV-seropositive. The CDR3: CASSSALAGGRFEQYF. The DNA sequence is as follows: TGTGCCAGCAGTTCGGCCCTAGCGGGAGGGAGGTTCGAGCAGTACTTC.